These 32 T cell receptor beta chains share one sample of origin, sequenced in a study of patients and donors after allogeneic stem cell transplantation. TCRdb re-analysed the RT-PCR reads in MiXCR, keeping a single row per CDR3 protein. Among approximately 250,000 distinct CDR3 sequences listed, 13% to 15% were seen once. The specimen was blood, either unsorted or a sorted T cell fraction (not recorded which). The receptors stem from a human donor who was either an allogeneic HSCT recipient or a stem cell or donor lymphocyte infusion donor (not recorded which). It is not recorded whose cells these are; they may come from a transplant donor.

This chain joins TRBV12-5 and TRBJ1-1; D may be TRBD1 (5 bases). This CDR3 has 14 residues. With 2 bases removed from V and 4 bases from J, the gap between germline ends came to 11 bases. Germline V gene sequence: CDR1 LGHNT, CDR2 FRNRAP. CDR3 DNA: TGTGCTAGTGGTTTGACCCAGGGATCCACTGAAGCTTTCTTT. As protein: CASGLTQGSTEAFF.

The chain carries TRBV6-1 and TRBJ1-2, with D maybe TRBD1 (6 bases). The CDR3 sequence is 15 residues long. CDR1 MNHNS and CDR2 SASEGT come from the germline V gene. V was cut by 7 bases and J by 5 bases, with 20 bases left in between. The CDR3 DNA follows: TGTGCCAGCACCAACGCTTGGGGGGCGGGGTATGGCTACACCTTC. It specifies CASTNAWGAGYGYTF.

This clonotype was counted a few times. V and J are TRBV2 and TRBJ1-2; D unresolved. The CDR3 is made up of 15 amino acids. Germline values: CDR1 SNHLY, CDR2 FYNNEI. The germline V and J ends were trimmed by 1 base and 1 base, with 10 bases remaining between them. In nucleotides, the CDR3 is TGTGCCAGCAGTGAAGATGGTCAGGTTAACTATGGCTACACCTTC. It codes for CASSEDGQVNYGYTF.

This clonotype was recorded many times. This sequence joins TRBV28 and TRBJ1-2; 7 nucleotides align to TRBD1. The CDR3 sequence is 14 residues long. Germline V gives CDR1 MDHEN, CDR2 SYDVKM. V lost 5 bases and J lost 4; bases outside the gene matches: 7. CDR3 nucleotides: TGTGCCAGCAGTCGGGCAGGGGGGTTCTATGGCTACACCTTC. Translating gives CASSRAGGFYGYTF.

This clonotype was seen more than once but under ten times. This sequence joins TRBV6-4 and TRBJ2-3; 8 bases align to TRBD1. V was clipped by 2 bases and J by 1 base; unmatched bases: 17. CDR3 length equals 20 residues. CDR1 and CDR2 (germline): MRHNA, SNTAGT. For the CDR3, the DNA is TGTGCCAGCAGTGACCGGGACAGGCGCCGACCCGGGCGTGGCACAGATACGCAGTATTTT. This encodes CASSDRDRRRPGRGTDTQYF.

Many counts were recorded for this clonotype. The V call is TRBV6-5, the J call TRBJ1-1, with unresolved D. Trimming took 0 bases from V and 5 from J, leaving 13 bases between them. This CDR3 contains 15 residues. Germline lookup yields CDR1 MNHEY and CDR2 SVGAGI. The CDR3 reads CASSYSTGRGTEAFF. Written as DNA, the CDR3 is TGTGCCAGCAGTTACTCTACGGGGAGAGGGACTGAAGCTTTCTTT.

This clonotype was seen repeatedly, ten times or more. CDR3 in amino acids: CASSAAGEFSGNTIYF. The CDR3 DNA sequence: TGTGCCAGCAGCGCCGCGGGGGAATTCTCTGGAAACACCATATATTTT. The chain is built from TRBV7-2 and TRBJ1-3; TRBD1 might be the D (5 bases). CDR1 and CDR2 (germline): SGHTA, FQGNSA. The germline V and J ends were trimmed by 5 bases and 0 bases, with 14 bases remaining between them. The CDR3 covers 16 residues.

This chain links TRBV27 with TRBJ1-1, with D hard to call. Trimming took 7 bases from V and 4 from J, leaving 13 bases between them. Germline V gives CDR1 MNHEY, CDR2 SMNVEV (reference sequence). The CDR3 loop spans 13 amino acids. In DNA form, the CDR3 reads TGTGCCAGCACCTCAGGTGGGGTCACTGAAGCTTTCTTT. This encodes CASTSGGVTEAFF.

This clonotype was picked up many times. The CDR3 protein is CASSSGTSGRGTEQFF. As DNA, the CDR3 is TGTGCCAGCAGCTCCGGGACTAGCGGGAGAGGGACTGAGCAGTTCTTC. J is TRBJ2-1 and V is TRBV7-9; TRBD2 aligns across 14 bases. The CDR3 has 16 residues. Losses at the gene ends were 4 bases for V and 9 bases for J; bases not matched to a gene: 8. Germline V gene sequence: CDR1 SEHNR, CDR2 FQNEAQ (reference sequence).

V and J are TRBV20-1 and TRBJ2-2, with 8 bases fitting TRBD2. The CDR3 covers 16 residues. Germline V gene sequence: CDR1 DFQATT, CDR2 SNEGSKA (reference sequence). Unmatched junction bases numbered 5, after V lost 1 base and J lost 1 base. CDR3: CSARGGTSGNTGELFF. As DNA, the CDR3 is TGCAGTGCTAGAGGTGGAACTAGCGGGAACACCGGGGAGCTGTTTTTT.

This clonotype occurred a few times. The chain links TRBV10-3 to TRBJ2-6, with D unresolved. The CDR3 is 17 residues long. Per germline, CDR1 ENHRY and CDR2 SYGVKD. V was trimmed by 5 bases and J by 1 base, leaving 15 bases between them. The CDR3 nucleotides read TGTGCCATCAGTACGGCCGGGTTCTCTTCTGGGGCCAACGTCCTGACTTTC. Protein: CAISTAGFSSGANVLTF.

Only one count was recorded for this clonotype. V usage is TRBV3-1 and J usage is TRBJ1-4; D uncertain. The V end lost 0 bases, the J end lost 0 bases, and 5 bases lay between the germline ends. The germline gives CDR1 LGHDT, CDR2 YNNKEL (reference sequence). The CDR3 extends over 15 amino acids. CDR3 region: CASSQDGSTNEKLFF. DNA for the CDR3: TGTGCCAGCAGCCAAGATGGGTCAACTAATGAAAAACTGTTTTTT. Supplemented by reference TRBV3-1 and TRBJ1-4, the full variable domain reads DTAVSQTPKYLVTQMGNDKSIKCEQNLGHDTMYWYKQDSKKFLKIMFSYNNKELIINETVPNRFSPKSPDKAHLNLHINSLELGDSAVYFCASSQDGSTNEKLFFGSGTQLSVL.

In its sample, this clonotype was seen a few times. The chain's CDR3 is CASSLVWTGGRNEQFF. In DNA form, the CDR3 reads TGTGCCAGCAGCTTAGTTTGGACAGGGGGTAGGAATGAGCAGTTCTTC. The chain uses TRBV7-2 and TRBJ2-1, with TRBD1 identical over 10 bases. The V and J ends lost 1 base and 7 bases, in that order; junction bases with no gene match: 7. Per germline, CDR1 SGHTA and CDR2 FQGNSA. The length of the CDR3 is 16 residues.

This clonotype showed up just a few times. This chain links TRBV29-1 with TRBJ1-5; D is perhaps TRBD1 (5 bases). V was cut by 1 base and J by 5 bases, with 9 bases left in between. The germline V gene has CDR1 SQVTM and CDR2 ANQGSEA. CDR3 length equals 13 residues. The CDR3, as DNA: TGCAGCGTTGAAGGCGGCAGGGATCAGCCCCAGCATTTT. It codes for CSVEGGRDQPQHF.

V gene TRBV7-2 combines with J gene TRBJ1-5; 9 nucleotides line up with TRBD1. The CDR3 extends over 15 amino acids. The junction had 1 base not matched to a gene; V was cut back by 2 bases and J by 2 bases. CDR1 and CDR2 from the germline V gene are SGHTA and FQGNSA. In DNA form, the CDR3 reads TGTGCCAGCAGCTTAACAGGGGGCGGCAATCAGCCCCAGCATTTT. Its protein is CASSLTGGGNQPQHF. Combining the CDR3 with reference TRBV7-2 and TRBJ1-5 gives the whole variable domain GAGVSQSPSNKVTEKGKDVELRCDPISGHTALYWYRQSLGQGLEFLIYFQGNSAPDKSGLPSDRFSAERTGGSVSTLTIQRTQQEDSAVYLCASSLTGGGNQPQHFGDGTRLSIL.

This clonotype was counted at least ten times. The chain combines TRBV4-3 with TRBJ2-7; TRBD1 matches 8 bases. The CDR3 has 15 residues. Germline assignment: CDR1 LGHNA and CDR2 YSLEER. The V segment lost 4 bases and the J segment 2 bases; nucleotides outside the gene matches: 7. CDR3 in amino acids: CASSLDAGGTYEQYF. As DNA, the CDR3 is TGCGCCAGCAGCCTAGACGCAGGGGGCACCTACGAGCAGTACTTC.

The chain has TRBV7-3 and TRBJ2-6; 15 bases fit TRBD2. Germline lookup yields CDR1 SGHTA and CDR2 FQGTGA. The ends lost 4 bases at V and 9 bases at J; junction bases unmatched: 1. CDR3 length: 15 residues. For the CDR3, the DNA is TGTGCCAGCAGCTGGGGACTAGCGGGAGGCAACGTCCTGACTTTC. Translation: CASSWGLAGGNVLTF. The full variable domain, completed using reference TRBV7-3 and TRBJ2-6, is GAGVSQTPSNKVTEKGKYVELRCDPISGHTALYWYRQSLGQGPEFLIYFQGTGAADDSGLPNDRFFAVRPEGSVSTLKIQRTERGDSAVYLCASSWGLAGGNVLTFGAGSRLTVL.

The V and J genes are TRBV5-6 and TRBJ1-1, with 7 bases aligning to TRBD1. The CDR3 has 15 residues. V gave up 2 bases and J gave up 5 bases; unmatched junction bases: 9. Germline CDR1 reads SGHDT; CDR2 reads YYEEEE. CDR3 sequence (DNA): TGTGCCAGCAGCTTTGAACAGGGGACGGGGACTGAAGCTTTCTTT. Amino acids: CASSFEQGTGTEAFF.

The rearrangement uses TRBV27 and TRBJ2-3, with D unresolved. Germline V gene lookup returns CDR1 MNHEY and CDR2 SMNVEV (reference sequence). The CDR3 covers 14 residues. Trimming pared 2 bases from V and 1 base from J, leaving 7 bases between. This chain's CDR3 is CASSLGGRTDTQYF. Written as DNA, the CDR3 is TGTGCCAGCAGTTTAGGCGGACGCACAGATACGCAGTATTTT.

This clonotype turned up a few times. The V call is TRBV20-1, the J call TRBJ1-1; D uncertain. This CDR3 spans 14 amino acids. The germline V gene encodes CDR1 DFQATT and CDR2 SNEGSKA (reference sequence). Between the trimmed V and J ends, which lost 5 bases and 1 base, there was a span of 14 bases. CDR3 amino acids: CSADPWGANTEAFF. DNA for the CDR3: TGCAGTGCTGACCCCTGGGGAGCGAACACTGAAGCTTTCTTT.

This sequence joins TRBV19 and TRBJ1-5; D gene ambiguous. Looked up from germline, CDR1 is LNHDA and CDR2 is SQIVND (reference sequence). The CDR3 runs 16 residues. Trimming took 1 base from V and 1 from J, leaving 11 bases between them. The CDR3 spells CASSIGRGASNQPQHF. The CDR3 nucleotides are TGTGCCAGTAGTATAGGTCGGGGTGCGAGCAATCAGCCCCAGCATTTT.

The chain joins TRBV6-2 or TRBV6-3 to TRBJ1-1; TRBD1 matches at 7 bases. In germline, CDR1 is MNHEY, CDR2 SVGEGT. The CDR3 length is 17 residues. V was clipped by 4 bases and J by 1 base; unmatched bases: 12. CDR3: CASSSDRVVNQNTEAFF. The CDR3 region has the DNA TGTGCCAGCAGTTCCGACAGGGTGGTTAATCAGAACACTGAAGCTTTCTTT.

The table lists this clonotype with many counts. V usage is TRBV5-1 and J usage is TRBJ2-7; TRBD1 agrees at 9 bases. This CDR3 is built from 13 residues. Germline CDR1 SGHRS, CDR2 YFSETQ. V lost 3 bases and J lost 2; bases outside the gene matches: 0. The CDR3 loop reads CASSWTGAYEQYF. CDR3 sequence (DNA): TGCGCCAGCAGCTGGACAGGGGCCTACGAGCAGTACTTC.

This clonotype has only a few counts. V usage is TRBV6-1 and J usage is TRBJ2-7; D possibly uses TRBD1 or TRBD2 (6 bases each). The CDR3 contains 14 residues. V shed 4 bases and J shed 2 bases, with 12 bases lying between them. Germline CDR1 reads MNHNS; CDR2 reads SASEGT. The CDR3, as DNA: TGTGCCAGCAGTGCGGCGGGACACACCTACGAGCAGTACTTC. Its protein product is CASSAAGHTYEQYF.

This clonotype has just a few counts. This sequence joins TRBV2 and TRBJ1-2; TRBD1 might be the D (6 bases). Germline CDR1 and CDR2: SNHLY and FYNNEI. V shed 1 base and J shed 6 bases, with 12 bases lying between them. The CDR3 totals 14 residues. CDR3 in amino acids: CASSEVSGAHGYTF. The CDR3 bases are TGTGCCAGCAGTGAAGTTTCAGGGGCCCATGGCTACACCTTC.

This clonotype was seen repeatedly, ten times or more. The chain uses TRBV7-8 and TRBJ2-1, with no clear D. Germline V gene sequence: CDR1 SGHVS, CDR2 FQNEAQ. The CDR3 is 13 residues long. The V and J ends lost 2 bases and 7 bases respectively, with 9 bases between them. This chain's CDR3 is CASSLYVGNEQFF. The CDR3 DNA reads TGTGCCAGCAGCTTATATGTCGGGAATGAGCAGTTCTTC.

CDR3 residues: CASSSPREGSAEAFF. DNA for the CDR3: TGTGCCAGCAGTTCCCCGAGGGAAGGATCCGCTGAAGCTTTCTTT. The V gene is TRBV6-5, the J gene TRBJ1-1; no reliable D call. Looked up from germline, CDR1 is MNHEY and CDR2 is SVGAGI. Trimming pared 4 bases from V and 6 bases from J, leaving 18 bases between. The CDR3 is 15 amino acids.

V gene TRBV12-3 or TRBV12-4 combines with J gene TRBJ2-1; 10 nucleotides line up with TRBD2. Trimming removed 1 base from V and 8 bases from J; junction bases left unmatched: 17. The CDR3 has 19 amino acids. The CDR3 is CASSLDFMWLAGDEDEQFF. The CDR3 region has the DNA TGTGCCAGCAGTTTAGATTTCATGTGGCTAGCGGGAGACGAAGATGAGCAGTTCTTC.

This rearrangement joins TRBV19 to TRBJ2-3; 9 bases agree with TRBD2. The CDR3 is 16 amino acids. CDR1 is LNHDA and CDR2 is SQIVND in the germline V gene (reference sequence). The V segment lost 4 bases and the J segment 3 bases; nucleotides outside the gene matches: 8. CDR3 coding DNA: TGTGCCAGTAGTAGCCTGCGGGGGGGCAGAACAGATACGCAGTATTTT. It translates to CASSSLRGGRTDTQYF.

This clonotype has a count of ten or more. V is TRBV20-1 and J is TRBJ2-3; 12 nucleotides align to TRBD2. The junction had 5 bases not matched to a gene; V was cut back by 1 base and J by 0 bases. Per the germline V gene, CDR1 is DFQATT and CDR2 is SNEGSKA (reference sequence). The CDR3 is 17 amino acids. DNA of the CDR3: TGCAGTGCTAGAGGACTAGCGGGAGATCATAGCACAGATACGCAGTATTTT. Its protein product is CSARGLAGDHSTDTQYF.

This clonotype was seen at least ten times. DNA for the CDR3: TGTGCCAGCAGCCAAGATCGACAGCGAGGAAACACCATATATTTT. It encodes CASSQDRQRGNTIYF. This chain uses TRBV3-1 with TRBJ1-3, with a possible D match to TRBD1 (5 bases). The CDR3 is made up of 15 amino acids. Germline lookup yields CDR1 LGHDT and CDR2 YNNKEL (reference sequence). The V end lost 0 bases, the J end lost 4 bases, and 10 bases lay between the germline ends. Together with reference TRBV3-1 and TRBJ1-3, the CDR3 gives the full variable domain: DTAVSQTPKYLVTQMGNDKSIKCEQNLGHDTMYWYKQDSKKFLKIMFSYNNKELIINETVPNRFSPKSPDKAHLNLHINSLELGDSAVYFCASSQDRQRGNTIYFGEGSWLTVV.

This clonotype came up a few times. J is TRBJ1-1 and V is TRBV20-1, with D tentatively TRBD1 (5 bases). From germline, CDR1 is DFQATT and CDR2 SNEGSKA (reference sequence). V shed 5 bases and J shed 2 bases, with 15 bases lying between them. The CDR3 is made up of 14 amino acids. DNA of the CDR3: TGCAGTGCTGAAAAGACAGCCGGAAACACTGAAGCTTTCTTT. Protein product: CSAEKTAGNTEAFF.